This T cell receptor beta chain emerged from a study of blood T cell repertoires in COVID-19. In this sample, this clone turned up a few times. Per the original data handling: By means of reference gene primer amplification, nucleated cell counts were estimated. Sequenced by immunoSEQ multiplex PCR; TCRdb stores in-frame clones only, minus some. V and J calls and clone size are those listed in that table; D and trimming were worked out from the DNA. Among 130,000 to 150,000 clones listed, 60% to 85% were seen once. The trim removed 1 base at V and 2 bases at J, leaving 9 bases unmatched. In germline, CDR1 is SGHRS, CDR2 YFSETQ. The CDR3 is 18 residues long.

The chain employs TRBV5-1 and TRBJ2-5, with 12 bases fitting TRBD2. The receptor was isolated from a woman in her fifties or sixties with acute or convalescent COVID-19. The specimen sequenced was peripheral blood. This CDR3 reads CASSLLGLAGISQETQYF. The CDR3 nucleotides read TGCGCCAGCAGCTTGTTGGGACTAGCGGGCATAAGTCAAGAGACCCAGTACTTC.